This TCR beta chain was sequenced during a study of shared clonotypes between healthy human individuals. Findings of the study overall: Generation probabilities were higher for clonotypes shared across all four sorted-subset donors than for unshared ones. It was anticipated that sequencing depth would influence how many clonotypes donors shared.

Assay execution took place at the deep level. Generated by immunoSEQ multiplex PCR, the TCRdb table keeps only in-frame clones and is missing some. Of 2.5 million or so clones listed, more than 80% are singletons. Germline loops: CDR1 SQVTM, CDR2 ANQGSEA. CDR3 size: 14 residues. V was clipped by 4 bases and J by 5 bases; unmatched bases: 5. As to this clone: Antigen unknown.

Sequenced input: naive CD4+ T cells sorted from blood. Specified subset: CD45RA+ positively selected. V and J are TRBV29-1 and TRBJ2-1, with 10 bases fitting TRBD2. The TCR sequence derives from a man between 18 and 29 years old in good health. CDR3 amino acids: CSVGPGLANNEQFF. CDR3 sequence (DNA): TGCAGCGTTGGACCGGGACTAGCGAACAATGAGCAGTTCTTC.